The rows below give T cell receptor beta chains drawn from one sample of a study of T cell changes during pregnancy in multiple sclerosis. Measured with immunoSEQ multiplex PCR; TCRdb has only the in-frame clones, and not every one. In the table there are 80,000 to 100,000 clones, roughly 92% of which are singletons. Sequences were derived from peripheral blood, sampled after pregnancy. These receptor sequences come from a female donor with multiple sclerosis, enrolled in a pregnancy study. Each CDR3 is given with its conserved first and last residue. The D gene is left open where the match is weak. The size field is filled for only some rows; it gives once, few, many or a size class.

V gene: TRBV29-1
CDR3 length: 14
D gene: TRBD2
J gene: TRBJ2-1
clone size: -
CDR3 protein: CSVALAGGLNEQFF
CDR3 DNA: TGCAGCGTTGCGCTAGCGGGAGGTCTCAATGAGCAGTTCTTC

V gene: TRBV2
CDR3 length: 14
D gene: -
J gene: TRBJ1-5
clone size: -
CDR3 protein: CASTRRVGNQPQHF
CDR3 DNA: TGTGCCAGCACACGCAGGGTGGGCAATCAGCCCCAGCATTTT

V gene: TRBV12-2
CDR3 length: 15
D gene: -
J gene: TRBJ1-4
clone size: -
CDR3 protein: CASRLGGLSNEKLFF
CDR3 DNA: TGTGCAAGTCGCTTAGGTGGCTTGTCTAATGAAAAACTGTTTTTT

V gene: TRBV5-1
CDR3 length: 16
D gene: -
J gene: TRBJ2-3
clone size: -
CDR3 protein: CASSPTAGALADTQYF
CDR3 DNA: TGCGCCAGCAGCCCGACGGCGGGGGCATTAGCAGATACGCAGTATTTT

V gene: TRBV15
CDR3 length: 19
D gene: TRBD1
J gene: TRBJ1-5
clone size: -
CDR3 protein: CATSNLGTGGRESNQPQHF
CDR3 DNA: TGTGCCACCAGCAATCTCGGGACAGGGGGCCGGGAGAGCAATCAGCCCCAGCATTTT

V gene: TRBV25-1
CDR3 length: 16
D gene: -
J gene: TRBJ2-3
clone size: -
CDR3 protein: CASSESFRVGSDTQYF
CDR3 DNA: TGTGCCAGCAGTGAATCTTTCAGGGTTGGATCAGATACGCAGTATTTT

V gene: TRBV27
CDR3 length: 15
D gene: -
J gene: TRBJ2-7
clone size: -
CDR3 protein: CASTLVDFLYYEQYF
CDR3 DNA: TGTGCCAGCACCCTCGTTGACTTCCTTTATTACGAGCAGTACTTC

V gene: TRBV28
CDR3 length: 11
D gene: -
J gene: TRBJ2-7
clone size: -
CDR3 protein: CASSSGYEQYF
CDR3 DNA: TGTGCCAGCAGTTCCGGCTACGAGCAGTACTTC

V gene: TRBV28
CDR3 length: 12
D gene: -
J gene: TRBJ2-7
clone size: few
CDR3 protein: CASSRDSYEQYF
CDR3 DNA: TGTGCCAGCAGCAGGGACTCCTACGAGCAGTACTTC

V gene: TRBV6-5
CDR3 length: 12
D gene: -
J gene: TRBJ1-1
clone size: -
CDR3 protein: CASRSWNTEAFF
CDR3 DNA: TGTGCCAGCAGAAGCTGGAACACTGAAGCTTTCTTT

V gene: TRBV7-3
CDR3 length: 13
D gene: -
J gene: TRBJ2-3
clone size: once
CDR3 protein: CASSLISGDTQYF
CDR3 DNA: TGTGCCAGCAGCTTAATATCAGGAGATACGCAGTATTTT

V gene: TRBV7-9
CDR3 length: 13
D gene: TRBD1
J gene: TRBJ2-7
clone size: -
CDR3 protein: CASSPDRGREQYF
CDR3 DNA: TGTGCCAGCAGCCCCGACAGGGGACGCGAGCAGTACTTC

V gene: TRBV13
CDR3 length: 17
D gene: TRBD1
J gene: TRBJ1-1
clone size: -
CDR3 protein: CASSLEGEAGGLPEAFF
CDR3 DNA: TGTGCCAGCAGCTTAGAGGGGGAGGCAGGGGGCCTGCCTGAAGCTTTCTTT

V gene: TRBV5-6
CDR3 length: 16
D gene: -
J gene: TRBJ1-5
clone size: once
CDR3 protein: CASSLSTNRVAQPQHF
CDR3 DNA: TGTGCCAGCAGCTTGTCTACTAACAGGGTAGCTCAGCCCCAGCATTTT

V gene: TRBV6-1
CDR3 length: 16
D gene: TRBD2
J gene: TRBJ2-5
clone size: -
CDR3 protein: CASSERLAVYQETQYF
CDR3 DNA: TGTGCCAGCAGTGAAAGACTAGCGGTATACCAAGAGACCCAGTACTTC

V gene: TRBV19
CDR3 length: 13
D gene: TRBD1
J gene: TRBJ2-7
clone size: -
CDR3 protein: CASTGTGIYEQYF
CDR3 DNA: TGTGCCAGTACTGGGACAGGGATTTACGAGCAGTACTTC

V gene: TRBV29-1
CDR3 length: 12
D gene: -
J gene: TRBJ2-7
clone size: -
CDR3 protein: CSVWDTSYEQYF
CDR3 DNA: TGCAGCGTTTGGGACACCTCCTACGAGCAGTACTTC

V gene: TRBV5-6
CDR3 length: 15
D gene: TRBD2
J gene: TRBJ2-7
clone size: -
CDR3 protein: CASSWSGTSGYEQYF
CDR3 DNA: TGTGCCAGCAGCTGGAGCGGGACTAGCGGCTACGAGCAGTACTTC

V gene: TRBV19
CDR3 length: 13
D gene: -
J gene: TRBJ1-1
clone size: -
CDR3 protein: CASSPTLNTEAFF
CDR3 DNA: TGTGCCAGTAGTCCGACTCTGAACACTGAAGCTTTCTTT

V gene: TRBV18
CDR3 length: 13
D gene: TRBD1
J gene: TRBJ1-1
clone size: -
CDR3 protein: CASSADRVTEAFF
CDR3 DNA: TGTGCCAGCTCAGCCGACAGGGTCACTGAAGCTTTCTTT

V gene: TRBV4-1
CDR3 length: 15
D gene: TRBD1
J gene: TRBJ2-7
clone size: -
CDR3 protein: CASSPGQGITYEQYF
CDR3 DNA: TGCGCCAGCAGCCCCGGACAGGGGATAACCTACGAGCAGTACTTC

V gene: TRBV5-6
CDR3 length: 14
D gene: TRBD2
J gene: TRBJ2-7
clone size: -
CDR3 protein: CASSLGGRVYEQYF
CDR3 DNA: TGTGCCAGCAGCTTGGGCGGGAGGGTCTACGAGCAGTACTTC

V gene: TRBV11-2
CDR3 length: 16
D gene: TRBD2
J gene: TRBJ2-5
clone size: -
CDR3 protein: CASSKVLAAYQETQYF
CDR3 DNA: TGTGCCAGCAGTAAGGTGCTAGCGGCGTACCAAGAGACCCAGTACTTC

V gene: TRBV10-1
CDR3 length: 16
D gene: -
J gene: TRBJ2-2
clone size: -
CDR3 protein: CASSESGGPVTGELFF
CDR3 DNA: TGCGCCAGCAGTGAGTCCGGCGGGCCCGTCACCGGGGAGCTGTTTTTT

V gene: TRBV2
CDR3 length: 14
D gene: -
J gene: TRBJ2-7
clone size: -
CDR3 protein: CASFRGLSSYEQYF
CDR3 DNA: TGTGCCAGCTTCCGGGGACTGTCCTCCTACGAGCAGTACTTC

V gene: TRBV5-4
CDR3 length: 15
D gene: TRBD1
J gene: TRBJ2-7
clone size: -
CDR3 protein: CASSLAPDRGYEQYF
CDR3 DNA: TGTGCCAGCAGCTTGGCTCCGGACAGGGGGTACGAGCAGTACTTC

V gene: TRBV4-3
CDR3 length: 14
D gene: TRBD1
J gene: TRBJ1-2
clone size: -
CDR3 protein: CASSRAGTGGGYTF
CDR3 DNA: TGCGCCAGCAGCCGTGCCGGGACAGGGGGGGGCTACACCTTC

V gene: TRBV4-1
CDR3 length: 13
D gene: -
J gene: TRBJ1-4
clone size: -
CDR3 protein: CASSQEAGRELFF
CDR3 DNA: TGCGCCAGCAGCCAAGAGGCGGGGAGAGAACTGTTTTTT